This T cell receptor (beta chain) is from a study of blood T cell repertoires in COVID-19. The CDR3 is 15 amino acids. CDR1 MNHNY and CDR2 SVGAGI come from the germline V gene (reference sequence). V lost 2 bases and J lost 6; bases outside the gene matches: 7. TCRdb's table, derived via immunoSEQ multiplex PCR, lists solely in-frame clones and lacks some. The sample contains roughly 150,000 clones, roughly 86% of which appear only once. Sequencing was done on a sample of peripheral blood. The V and J genes are TRBV6-6 and TRBJ2-7; 10 bases fit TRBD1. This clonotype was obtained from a woman of 80 years or more with COVID-19, enrolled during active disease. In DNA, the CDR3 is TGTGCCAGCAGTTACGGCCGACAGGGGGCCTCCGAGCAGTACTTC. This translates into CASSYGRQGASEQYF.